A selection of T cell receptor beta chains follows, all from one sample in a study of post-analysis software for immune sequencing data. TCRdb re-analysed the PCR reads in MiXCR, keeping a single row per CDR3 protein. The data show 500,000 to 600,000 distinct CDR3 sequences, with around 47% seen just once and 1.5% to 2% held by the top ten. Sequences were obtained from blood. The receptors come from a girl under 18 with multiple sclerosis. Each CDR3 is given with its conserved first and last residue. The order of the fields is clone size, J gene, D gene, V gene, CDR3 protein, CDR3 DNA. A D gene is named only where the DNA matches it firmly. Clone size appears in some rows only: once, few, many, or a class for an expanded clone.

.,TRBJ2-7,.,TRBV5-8,CASSLYSPRPGGLEQYF,TGTGCCAGCAGCTTGTATAGCCCCCGCCCTGGGGGGCTCGAGCAGTACTTC
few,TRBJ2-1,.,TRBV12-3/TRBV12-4,CASSFAPMSYNEQFF,TGTGCCAGCAGTTTCGCCCCGATGAGCTACAATGAGCAGTTCTTC
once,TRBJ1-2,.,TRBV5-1,CASSFYPEDGCTF,TGCGCCAGCAGCTTTTACCCCGAGGATGGCTGCACCTTC
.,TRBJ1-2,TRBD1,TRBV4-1,CASSPKEGASPNYGYTF,TGCGCCAGCAGCCCTAAAGAGGGGGCTAGCCCTAACTATGGCTACACCTTC
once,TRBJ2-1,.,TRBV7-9,CASSLAAVRSYNEQFF,TGTGCCAGCAGCTTAGCTGCGGTGCGTTCCTACAATGAGCAGTTCTTC
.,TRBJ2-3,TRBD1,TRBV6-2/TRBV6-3,CASKKGQVADTQYF,TGTGCCAGCAAAAAGGGACAGGTCGCAGATACGCAGTATTTT
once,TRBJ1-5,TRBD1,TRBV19,CASSSTYRDRGYSNQPQHF,TGTGCCAGTAGTAGCACCTACCGGGACAGGGGTTATAGCAATCAGCCCCAGCATTTT
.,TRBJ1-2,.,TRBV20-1,CSARDHLGTHYGYTF,TGCAGTGCTAGAGATCATCTAGGGACCCACTATGGCTACACCTTC
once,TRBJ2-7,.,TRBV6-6,CASRNRKSYEQYF,TGTGCCAGCAGAAACAGGAAATCCTACGAGCAGTACTTC
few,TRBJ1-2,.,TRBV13,CANSFGGSTYGYTF,TGTGCCAACAGCTTCGGGGGTTCCACCTATGGCTACACCTTC
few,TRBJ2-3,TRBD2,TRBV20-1,CSARDTLAISTDTQYF,TGCAGTGCTAGAGATACACTAGCGATTAGCACAGATACGCAGTATTTT
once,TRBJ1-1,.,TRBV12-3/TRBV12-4,CASTLGAEAFF,TGTGCCAGCACCTTGGGGGCTGAAGCTTTCTTT
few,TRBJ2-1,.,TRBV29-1,CSVGQLLTYNEQFF,TGCAGCGTTGGGCAGCTCCTTACCTACAATGAGCAGTTCTTC
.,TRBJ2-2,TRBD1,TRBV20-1,CSVRGLMDTGELFF,TGCAGTGTCAGGGGGCTCATGGACACCGGGGAGCTGTTTTTT
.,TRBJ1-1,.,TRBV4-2,CASSLQWGRAFF,TGTGCCAGCAGCCTCCAGTGGGGTCGAGCTTTCTTT
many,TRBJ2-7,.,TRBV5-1,CASSLSGTSYEQYF,TGTGCCAGCAGTTTAAGTGGTACCTCCTACGAGCAGTACTTC
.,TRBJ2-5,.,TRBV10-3,CAISAAEGGPSMETQYF,TGTGCCATCAGTGCAGCGGAGGGTGGGCCATCAATGGAGACCCAGTACTTC
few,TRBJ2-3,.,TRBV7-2,CASSIYGDTQYF,TGTGCCAGCAGCATTTACGGAGATACGCAGTATTTT
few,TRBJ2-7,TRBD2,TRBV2,CASSARELAGFYEQYF,TGTGCCAGCAGTGCCAGGGAACTAGCGGGGTTCTACGAGCAGTACTTC